Listed here are 15 T cell receptor beta chains from one sample, sequenced in a study of blood T cells in healthy people across ages. A second PCR, run for roughly 7 to 12 cycles, used a sample-barcoded 5' primer plus a J-beta primer mix. TCRdb analysed the 5' RACE reads with MiXCR anew, one entry per CDR3 protein. The sample includes about 1.7 million distinct CDR3 sequences, roughly 27% of them seen just once. The sample comprised blood. These receptor sequences come from a woman under 40 in good health.

V usage is TRBV20-1 and J usage is TRBJ1-1, with 8 bases matching TRBD1. V was clipped by 4 bases and J by 0 bases; unmatched bases: 13. CDR3 length: 17 residues. CDR1 DFQATT and CDR2 SNEGSKA come from the germline V gene (reference sequence). The CDR3 nucleotides are TGCAGTGCTAAAATAGGAACAGGGGGGTCATTGAACACTGAAGCTTTCTTT. This translates into CSAKIGTGGSLNTEAFF.

V is TRBV30 and J is TRBJ2-5, with 10 bases identical to TRBD1. CDR3 size: 14 residues. Trimming took 1 base from V and 11 from J; bases not matched to a gene: 10. Per the germline V gene, CDR1 is GTSNPN and CDR2 is SVGIG (reference sequence). DNA for the CDR3: TGTGCCTGGAGTGGAGGGACAGGGGTAAGGGAGCAGTACTTC. Translation: CAWSGGTGVREQYF.

At least ten counts were recorded for this clonotype. The chain couples TRBV20-1 to TRBJ2-4; 10 bases are a match to TRBD1. Germline V CDR1 and CDR2: DFQATT, SNEGSKA (reference sequence). J was trimmed by 7 bases and V by 6 bases; bases with no gene match: 3. CDR3 length: 12 amino acids. The CDR3 bases are TGCAGTGCATGGGGACAGGGGAACATTCAGTACTTC. Translated, it gives CSAWGQGNIQYF.

This clonotype was observed at least ten times. The J gene is TRBJ2-7, the V gene TRBV5-1, with TRBD1 matching 10 bases. CDR1 is SGHRS, CDR2 YFSETQ, per germline. Trimming at V came to 5 bases and at J to 5 bases, leaving 10 bases not matched to a gene. There are 15 residues in the CDR3. The CDR3 nucleotides read TGCGCCAGCAGAACCCAGGGACAGGGGTTCCACGAGCAGTACTTC. This translates into CASRTQGQGFHEQYF.

The chain has TRBV20-1 and TRBJ1-6; 7 nucleotides align to TRBD1. The CDR3 sequence is 13 residues long. The trim removed 5 bases at V and 5 bases at J, leaving 3 bases unmatched. The germline CDR1 and CDR2 sequences are DFQATT and SNEGSKA (reference sequence). The DNA of the CDR3 is TGCAGTGCTCCCGACAGGGATAATTCACCCCTCCACTTT. It specifies CSAPDRDNSPLHF.

This clonotype was counted many times. The rearrangement uses TRBV12-5 and TRBJ2-7; D unclear. Germline CDR1 and CDR2: LGHNT and FRNRAP. The CDR3 spans 12 residues. Trimming stripped 6 bases from V and 4 bases from J, with 10 bases between. CDR3 DNA: TGTGCTAGTGGGCAAGGCCCTTACGAGCAGTACTTC. Protein: CASGQGPYEQYF.

This clonotype was seen a few times. The gene calls are TRBV11-2 and TRBJ1-5; D not resolved. The germline V gene encodes CDR1 SGHAT and CDR2 FQNNGV. The CDR3 spans 16 residues. V was clipped by 0 bases and J by 4 bases, with 13 bases between them. The CDR3 sequence: CASSLDGAGVNQPQHF. Here the CDR3 DNA reads TGTGCCAGCAGCTTAGATGGCGCTGGTGTGAATCAGCCCCAGCATTTT.

This clonotype was detected a few times. The rearrangement joins TRBV29-1 to TRBJ2-7, with D perhaps matching TRBD1 or TRBD2 (6 bases each). The V and J ends lost 5 bases and 3 bases respectively, with 17 bases between them. The CDR3 is 14 residues long. Germline V CDR1 and CDR2: SQVTM, ANQGSEA. The CDR3 reads CSVSRGGGFYEQYF. The CDR3 bases are TGCAGCGTTTCCCGCGGAGGGGGTTTCTACGAGCAGTACTTC.

The chain carries TRBV9 and TRBJ1-5, with D maybe TRBD1 (5 bases). The CDR3 contains 15 residues. Trimming stripped 0 bases from V and 2 bases from J, with 9 bases between. Germline V gene data show CDR1 as SGDLS and CDR2 as YYNGEE. This CDR3 reads CASSVEAGGNQPQHF. CDR3 in DNA: TGTGCCAGCAGCGTAGAGGCGGGGGGCAATCAGCCCCAGCATTTT.

This rearrangement joins TRBV9 to TRBJ1-4, with D unresolved. This CDR3 comprises 15 residues. Looked up from germline, CDR1 is SGDLS and CDR2 is YYNGEE. Trimming took off 2 bases at V and 3 bases at J, with 11 bases between the two ends. The CDR3 region has the DNA TGTGCCAGCAGCGTCCGAGAGGGATCTAATGAAAAACTGTTTTTT. Its protein product is CASSVREGSNEKLFF.

This clonotype was detected a few times. The chain has TRBV9 and TRBJ2-6; maybe TRBD1 (5 bases). CDR1 is SGDLS, CDR2 YYNGEE, per germline. V lost 0 bases and J 0 bases, leaving 13 bases between the germline ends. This CDR3 contains 18 residues. The CDR3 DNA is TGTGCCAGCAGCGTAGTAGGGGCCCCACCCTCTGGGGCCAACGTCCTGACTTTC. It encodes CASSVVGAPPSGANVLTF. Full variable domain (outside the CDR3, taken from reference TRBV9 and TRBJ2-6): DSGVTQTPKHLITATGQRVTLRCSPRSGDLSVYWYQQSLDQGLQFLIQYYNGEERAKGNILERFSAQQFPDLHSELNLSSLELGDSALYFCASSVVGAPPSGANVLTFGAGSRLTVL.

The chain is built from TRBV3-1 and TRBJ2-7; D remains unclear. This CDR3 comprises 12 residues. Deletions cut 1 base from V and 7 bases from J, with 8 bases between. Germline V CDR1 and CDR2: LGHDT, YNNKEL (reference sequence). CDR3 DNA: TGTGCCAGCAGCCAAGGGAAATGGGAGCAGTACTTC. This translates into CASSQGKWEQYF.

This clonotype came up many times. The chain couples TRBV12-3 or TRBV12-4 to TRBJ2-7; 9 bases are shared with TRBD1. J lost 5 bases, V lost 6 bases, and 5 bases had no gene match. The CDR3 is made up of 13 amino acids. The CDR3 coding sequence is TGTGCCAGCAGCGGGACAGGGAGCCACGAGCAGTACTTC. It specifies CASSGTGSHEQYF.

This clonotype was found a few times. This chain connects TRBV30 to TRBJ1-5; D is unresolved. Looked up from germline, CDR1 is GTSNPN and CDR2 is SVGIG (reference sequence). This CDR3 region has 16 residues. With 0 bases removed from V and 1 base from J, the gap between germline ends came to 13 bases. The CDR3 DNA reads as TGTGCCTGGAGTGTCAAGCAGAGCGGGAGCAATCAGCCCCAGCATTTT. Translated, it gives CAWSVKQSGSNQPQHF.

This sequence joins TRBV5-6 and TRBJ1-2, with 9 bases lining up with TRBD1. Germline CDR1 and CDR2: SGHDT and YYEEEE. V lost 5 bases, J lost 4 bases, and 6 bases stayed unmatched. The CDR3 totals 14 residues. DNA for the CDR3: TGTGCCAGCAGGTTACTACAGGGGGCCTATGGCTACACCTTC. As protein: CASRLLQGAYGYTF. Full variable domain (outside the CDR3, taken from reference TRBV5-6 and TRBJ1-2): DAGVTQSPTHLIKTRGQQVTLRCSPKSGHDTVSWYQQALGQGPQFIFQYYEEEERQRGNFPDRFSGHQFPNYSSELNVNALLLGDSALYLCASRLLQGAYGYTFGSGTRLTVV.